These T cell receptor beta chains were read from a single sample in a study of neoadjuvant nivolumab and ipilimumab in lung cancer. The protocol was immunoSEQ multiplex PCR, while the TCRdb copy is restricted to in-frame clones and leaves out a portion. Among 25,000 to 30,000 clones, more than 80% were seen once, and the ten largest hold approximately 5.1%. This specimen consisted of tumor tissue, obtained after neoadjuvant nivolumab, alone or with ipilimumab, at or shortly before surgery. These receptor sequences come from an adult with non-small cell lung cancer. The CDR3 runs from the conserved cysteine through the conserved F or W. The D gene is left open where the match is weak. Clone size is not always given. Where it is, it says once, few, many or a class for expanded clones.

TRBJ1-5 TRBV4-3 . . CASSRGEDQPQHF TGCGCCAGCAGCCGAGGGGAGGACCAGCCCCAGCATTTT
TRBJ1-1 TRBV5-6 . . CASSSGTAKAEAFF TGTGCCAGCAGCTCGGGGACGGCGAAGGCTGAAGCTTTCTTT
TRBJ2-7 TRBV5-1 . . CASKTSFDSSYEQYF TGCGCCAGCAAAACCTCCTTCGACAGCTCCTACGAGCAGTACTTC
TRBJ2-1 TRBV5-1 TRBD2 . CASSFGTSRDEQFF TGCGCCAGCAGCTTCGGGACTAGCCGAGATGAGCAGTTCTTC
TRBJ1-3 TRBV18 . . CASSLNTGSGNTIYF TGTGCCAGCTCACTGAATACAGGGAGTGGAAACACCATATATTTT
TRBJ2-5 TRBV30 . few CALGQHQETQYF TGTGCCTTAGGACAGCACCAAGAGACCCAGTACTTC
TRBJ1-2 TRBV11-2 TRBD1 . CASSLETGGSTF TGTGCCAGCAGCTTAGAGACAGGGGGCAGCACCTTC
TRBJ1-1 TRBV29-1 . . CSAAMDPNTEAFF TGCAGCGCCGCGATGGACCCCAACACTGAAGCTTTCTTT
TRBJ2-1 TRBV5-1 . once CASRGVYEQFF TGCGCCAGCAGGGGAGTATATGAGCAGTTCTTC
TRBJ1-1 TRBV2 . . CASSEALSGNTEAFF TGTGCCAGCAGTGAAGCCCTTTCAGGGAACACTGAAGCTTTCTTT
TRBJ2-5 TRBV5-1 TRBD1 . CASSEGQSQETQYF TGCGCCAGCAGCGAGGGACAGAGCCAAGAGACCCAGTACTTC
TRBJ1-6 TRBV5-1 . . CASSLGSSYNSPLHF TGCGCCAGCAGCTTAGGGAGCTCCTATAATTCACCCCTCCACTTT
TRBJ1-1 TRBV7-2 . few CASTGFTEAFF TGTGCCAGCACGGGGTTCACTGAAGCTTTCTTT
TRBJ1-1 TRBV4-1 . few CASSLILDTNTEAFF TGCGCCAGCAGCCTGATATTGGATACGAACACTGAAGCTTTCTTT
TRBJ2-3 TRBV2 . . CARRDQGPPPDTQYF TGTGCCAGACGAGACCAGGGGCCCCCTCCAGATACGCAGTATTTT